These 13 T cell receptor beta chains share one sample of origin, sequenced in a study of shared clonotypes between healthy human individuals. Measured with immunoSEQ multiplex PCR; TCRdb has only the in-frame clones, and not every one. The table records some 700,000 clones, around 91% of them present only once. The specimen sequenced was memory CD8+ T cells from PBMCs. Subset given: CD45RO+ cells pooled with CCR7-negative TemRA cells. The receptor set was obtained from a man between 18 and 29 years old in good health. Some clones in this sample may be carry-over from other donors' samples.

This clone was observed a single time. J is TRBJ2-7 and V is TRBV5-5; D is ambiguous. Germline V gene data show CDR1 as SGHKS and CDR2 as YYEKEE (reference sequence). V was cut by 1 base and J by 3 bases, with 8 bases left in between. The CDR3 loop spans 13 amino acids. The CDR3 sequence: CASSLSSVYEQYF. In DNA form, the CDR3 reads TGTGCCAGCAGCTTGTCGAGTGTCTACGAGCAGTACTTC.

A remark on this clone: This CDR3 is also generated by other DNA sequences in the sample. The chain combines TRBV19 with TRBJ1-1; D gene ambiguous. In germline, CDR1 is LNHDA, CDR2 SQIVND (reference sequence). V lost 8 bases, J lost 1 base, and 5 bases lay in between. CDR3 length equals 11 residues. CDR3 sequence: CASRGNTEAFF. In nucleotides, the CDR3 is TGTGCCAGTCGGGGGAACACTGAAGCTTTCTTT.

The chain combines TRBV21-1 with TRBJ2-3; the table calls TRBD1, which could not be checked here. TRBV21-1 is a pseudogene locus. The CDR3 length is 16 residues. CDR3 DNA sequence: TGTGCCAGCAGCAAAGGGGCCAGGTCTAGCACAGATACGCAGTATTTT. This encodes CASSKGARSSTDTQYF.

This clone occurred once. At one boundary the junction diverges from the germline segment, which might be a read error. The J gene is TRBJ1-1, the V gene TRBV11-2; D call uncertain. The CDR3 contains 14 residues. The germline gives CDR1 SGHAT, CDR2 FQNNGV. This CDR3 is CASSLVGPWEPANF. The CDR3 region has the DNA TGTGCCAGCAGCTTAGTGGGTCCCTGGGAGCCGGCAAACTTT.

V gene TRBV7-8 combines with J gene TRBJ1-5; no clear D. CDR3 size: 15 residues. Trimming took 5 bases from V and 1 from J, leaving 12 bases between them. Germline CDR1 is SGHVS and CDR2 is FQNEAQ. Here the CDR3 reads CASSLRAQSNQPQHF. CDR3 sequence (DNA): TGTGCCAGCAGCCTTAGGGCCCAGAGCAATCAGCCCCAGCATTTT.

The rearrangement joins TRBV27 to TRBJ1-1; 8 bases are shared with TRBD1. This CDR3 contains 15 residues. The V gene's germline CDR1 is MNHEY and CDR2 SMNVEV (reference sequence). V trimming: 4 bases; J trimming: 3 bases; junction bases outside the gene matches: 7. CDR3 sequence reads: CASSSYPTGDTEAFF. CDR3 coding DNA: TGTGCCAGCAGTTCATACCCGACAGGGGACACTGAAGCTTTCTTT.

The chain employs TRBV15 and TRBJ1-5; 9 bases are shared with TRBD1. The CDR3 loop spans 14 amino acids. The V gene end was trimmed by 3 bases and the J gene end by 6 bases; junction bases not matched to a gene: 3. Germline assignment: CDR1 LNHNV and CDR2 YYDKDF (reference sequence). The CDR3 here is CATSSRTGVQPQHF. The CDR3 DNA sequence: TGTGCCACCAGCAGCCGGACAGGGGTTCAGCCCCAGCATTTT.

This rearrangement joins TRBV4-1 to TRBJ2-7; D uncertain. Germline V lookup: CDR1 MGHRA, CDR2 YSYEKL. Trimming took 1 base from V and 6 from J, leaving 13 bases between them. The CDR3 has 14 residues. The CDR3 DNA follows: TGCGCCAGCAGCCAAGCTCGCCGAGGTGGCGAGCAGTACTTC. Its translation is CASSQARRGGEQYF.

This chain uses TRBV7-3 with TRBJ2-5; 8 bases agree with TRBD1. V was pared by 5 bases and J by 5 bases, with 10 bases of the junction left unmatched. This CDR3 comprises 15 residues. Germline CDR1 is SGHTA and CDR2 is FQGTGA. The DNA for the CDR3 is TGTGCCAGCAGCCGAGGGACAGGACCTTGGGAGACCCAGTACTTC. Amino acids: CASSRGTGPWETQYF.

The chain is built from TRBV7-3 and TRBJ2-7; D not resolved. Germline V gene lookup returns CDR1 SGHTA and CDR2 FQGTGA. V lost 2 bases and J lost 0, with 5 bases in between. There are 13 residues in the CDR3. The CDR3 DNA reads as TGTGCCAGCAGCTTAGGAAACTCCTACGAGCAGTACTTC. It specifies CASSLGNSYEQYF.

This rearrangement joins TRBV29-1 to TRBJ2-5; TRBD1 agrees at 10 bases. TRBJ2-7 matches the DNA end more closely, so the J call is doubtful. Germline V gene lookup returns CDR1 SQVTM and CDR2 ANQGSEA. This CDR3 spans 13 amino acids. The CDR3 bases are TGCAGCGGTCGTTCGGGACAGGGGTCCGAGCAGTACTTC. Its protein is CSGRSGQGSEQYF.

V usage is TRBV15 and J usage is TRBJ2-1; D is undetermined. The germline V gene encodes CDR1 LNHNV and CDR2 YYDKDF (reference sequence). The length of the CDR3 is 16 residues. The V end lost 0 bases, the J end lost 2 bases, and 11 bases lay between the germline ends. The CDR3 protein is CATSREGLVPYNEQFF. The CDR3 nucleotides read TGTGCCACCAGCAGAGAGGGGTTGGTTCCCTACAATGAGCAGTTCTTC.

The J gene is TRBJ2-7, the V gene TRBV28; TRBD1 agrees at 7 bases. The CDR3 has 13 residues. CDR1 MDHEN and CDR2 SYDVKM come from the germline V gene. Germline trimming cut 9 bases from V and 0 bases from J; bases unmatched to any gene: 5. CDR3 residues: CASTGVHSYEQYF. CDR3 bases: TGTGCCAGTACAGGGGTTCACTCCTACGAGCAGTACTTC.